This TCR beta chain was documented in a study of cytomegalovirus exposure and HLA in healthy donors. Broader study findings: Prior analysis indicated that the majority of TCR beta V segments exhibited productivity approximately 90% or approximately 30% of the time.

Both 60 Vbeta primers and 13 Jbeta primers went into the PCR. Sequencing used immunoSEQ multiplex PCR; TCRdb keeps in-frame clones, though not all of them. The sample lists tens of thousands of clones, around 79% occurring once. Germline V CDR1 and CDR2: MNHEY, SVGAGI. Between the trimmed V and J ends, which lost 0 bases and 6 bases, there was a span of 12 bases. The CDR3 is made up of 15 amino acids. Details on this clone: What it binds is not known.

The sequence was collected from a male donor in good health and CMV-seropositive. The chain uses TRBV6-5 and TRBJ1-3; possibly TRBD1 for D (6 bases). The source material was PBMCs. CDR3 region: CASSYSRAGENTIYF. CDR3 DNA sequence: TGTGCCAGCAGTTACTCGAGGGCAGGGGAAAACACCATATATTTT.